The 8 T cell receptor beta chains presented below share a single source sample, sequenced in a study of CD8+ T cells in alopecia areata. Isolated RNA was reverse transcribed into cDNA used as the sequencing template. TCRdb's copy holds only in-frame clones and misses some; the assay was immunoSEQ multiplex PCR. The sample gives around 250,000 clones, approximately 61% of which show up once; around 1.2% is in the top ten. This specimen was CD4+ T cells sorted from blood, taken at week 0. The receptors stem from a human donor with alopecia areata.

This clone came up a few times. This rearrangement joins TRBV29-1 to TRBJ2-2, with a possible D match to TRBD2 (6 bases). Germline CDR1 reads SQVTM; CDR2 reads ANQGSEA. Trimming left V 4 bases short and J 5 bases short, with 11 bases between. The CDR3 length is 13 residues. For the CDR3, the DNA is TGCAGCGTTGGTGGACTATTAACCGGGGAGCTGTTTTTT. This codes for CSVGGLLTGELFF.

V usage is TRBV2 and J usage is TRBJ1-1; possibly TRBD1 for D (6 bases). Germline CDR1 SNHLY, CDR2 FYNNEI. This CDR3 has 15 residues. The ends were cut back, 7 bases at V and 5 bases at J, with 20 bases in the middle. CDR3 protein: CASNLLGGSGTEAFF. The CDR3 DNA follows: TGTGCCAGCAACCTACTGGGGGGCTCAGGTACTGAAGCTTTCTTT.

This clone was counted between two and nine times. V is TRBV6-5 and J is TRBJ1-2; TRBD1 matches at 10 bases. Per germline, CDR1 MNHEY and CDR2 SVGAGI. After removal of 6 bases from V and 7 bases from J, the junction contained 11 bases not matched to a gene. The CDR3 runs to 15 residues. The CDR3 sequence is CASREPGTGVGGYTF. The CDR3, as DNA: TGTGCCAGCAGGGAACCCGGGACAGGGGTCGGTGGCTACACCTTC.

The chain couples TRBV5-1 to TRBJ2-5; TRBD2 matches 14 bases. V lost 4 bases to trimming and J lost 4 bases; unmatched junction nucleotides: 6. Germline V gene data show CDR1 as SGHRS and CDR2 as YFSETQ. This CDR3 has 16 amino acids. The CDR3 sequence is CASSLTSGGAGETQYF. CDR3 nucleotides: TGCGCCAGCAGCCTGACTAGCGGGGGGGCCGGAGAGACCCAGTACTTC. Full variable domain (remainder filled in from reference TRBV5-1 and TRBJ2-5): KAGVTQTPRYLIKTRGQQVTLSCSPISGHRSVSWYQQTPGQGLQFLFEYFSETQRNKGNFPGRFSGRQFSNSRSEMNVSTLELGDSALYLCASSLTSGGAGETQYFGPGTRLLVL.

V and J are TRBV29-1 and TRBJ1-1, with 7 nucleotides matching TRBD1. From germline, CDR1 is SQVTM and CDR2 ANQGSEA. The CDR3 totals 14 residues. Trimming cost V 6 bases and J 1 base; bases outside gene matches: 8. CDR3 region: CSVGDDRANTEAFF. The CDR3 DNA follows: TGCAGCGTCGGTGATGACAGGGCGAACACTGAAGCTTTCTTT. The full variable domain, with the rest looked up from reference TRBV29-1 and TRBJ1-1, is SAVISQKPSRDICQRGTSLTIQCQVDSQVTMMFWYRQQPGQSLTLIATANQGSEATYESGFVIDKFPISRPNLTFSTLTVSNMSPEDSSIYLCSVGDDRANTEAFFGQGTRLTVV.

This clone was picked up a small number of times. In nucleotides, the CDR3 is TGTGCCAGCAGGTCGACAGGAATCAATCAGCCCCAGCATTTT. It specifies CASRSTGINQPQHF. This rearrangement joins TRBV6-5 to TRBJ1-5, with D possibly TRBD1 on 6 matching bases. CDR1 MNHEY and CDR2 SVGAGI come from the germline V gene. The V end was cut by 6 bases, the J end by 3 bases, with 12 bases between. The CDR3 is 14 residues long.

This clone was seen once. The chain carries TRBV12-5 and TRBJ1-1; the D gene is possibly TRBD1 (6 bases). CDR1 is LGHNT, CDR2 FRNRAP, per germline. CDR3 length equals 12 residues. V lost 5 bases and J 6 bases, leaving 10 bases between the germline ends. The CDR3 spells CASGTDRSEAFF. The CDR3 DNA is TGTGCTAGTGGTACCGACAGGTCTGAAGCTTTCTTT.

This sequence joins TRBV6-5 and TRBJ2-1; TRBD1 aligns across 8 bases. V dropped 5 bases and J dropped 6; count of bases not matched to a gene: 3. Per germline, CDR1 MNHEY and CDR2 SVGAGI. The CDR3 totals 13 residues. CDR3: CASSRTGINEQFF. CDR3 coding DNA: TGTGCCAGCAGTAGGACAGGGATCAATGAGCAGTTCTTC.